Presented here are 11 T cell receptor beta chains from one specimen sequenced in a study of blood T cell repertoires in COVID-19 (dated by TCRdb to 2020 to 2021). The library was made by the immunoSEQ multiplex PCR assay. This is the immuneACCESS table as TCRdb keeps it, with only in-frame sequences that have V and J called. A part of the clones is gone; compared with another copy, unresolved V genes explain less than half, and the rest is unexplained. This sample has approximately 170,000 clones in its table, and roughly four fifths of those were observed once. The ten largest clones add up to 7.6% of the sample. Sequencing input: peripheral blood. These receptors all come from a woman between 70 and 85 years old with COVID-19, enrolled during active disease.

The J gene is TRBJ1-2, the V gene TRBV5-6; TRBD1 matches 12 bases. V shed 4 bases, J shed 8 bases, and the junction held 12 bases outside the gene matches. The CDR3 sequence is 16 residues long. Germline CDR1 and CDR2: SGHDT and YYEEEE. CDR3 DNA sequence: TGTGCCAGCAGCCTATTCCCGGGACAGGGGGCGCGGGGCTACACCTTC. This sequence encodes CASSLFPGQGARGYTF.

This clone was picked up a small number of times. This rearrangement joins TRBV7-2 to TRBJ2-4; a possible D gene is TRBD2 (5 bases). Germline CDR1 and CDR2: SGHTA and FQGNSA. The CDR3 consists of 15 residues. The V and J ends lost 6 bases and 1 base respectively, with 13 bases between them. The CDR3, as DNA: TGTGCCAGCAGGACTTCCCCGGGGGCCAAAAACATTCAGTACTTC. This encodes CASRTSPGAKNIQYF.

V is TRBV18 and J is TRBJ2-7; TRBD1 matches at 7 bases. This CDR3 has 13 amino acids. Germline V gene sequence: CDR1 KGHSH, CDR2 LQKENI. Unmatched junction bases numbered 5, after V lost 3 bases and J lost 6 bases. The DNA for the CDR3 is TGTGCCAGCTCACCTACGACAGGGCCCGAGCAGTACTTC. Its translation: CASSPTTGPEQYF.

This clone has a handful of counts. The chain is built from TRBV29-1 and TRBJ2-7; 8 positions match TRBD1. J lost 4 bases, V lost 2 bases, and 4 bases had no gene match. Per the germline V gene, CDR1 is SQVTM and CDR2 is ANQGSEA. The CDR3 is 13 residues long. In DNA form, the CDR3 reads TGCAGCGTTGAACGCAGGGGGCAATACGAGCAGTACTTC. This sequence encodes CSVERRGQYEQYF.

J is TRBJ2-7 and V is TRBV4-1; 12 bases are a match to TRBD2. From germline, CDR1 is MGHRA and CDR2 YSYEKL. This CDR3 has 15 residues. Unmatched junction bases numbered 9, after V lost 4 bases and J lost 8 bases. The CDR3 region is CASSRATSGREKQYF. CDR3 coding DNA: TGCGCCAGCAGCCGAGCGACTAGCGGGAGAGAGAAGCAGTACTTC.

CDR3 nucleotide sequence: TGTGCCAGCTCACCCCCCCCGCGCGGGGTGGGGACAGATACGCAGTATTTT. Protein product: CASSPPPRGVGTDTQYF. The chain joins TRBV18 to TRBJ2-3, with D perhaps TRBD2 (6 bases). CDR3 length: 17 amino acids. Germline loops: CDR1 KGHSH, CDR2 LQKENI. Trimming left V 3 bases short and J 3 bases short, with 19 bases between.

This clone was picked up one time. The chain uses TRBV5-1 and TRBJ2-7; 9 nucleotides match TRBD1. The germline gives CDR1 SGHRS, CDR2 YFSETQ. V lost 3 bases, J lost 13 bases, and 8 bases stayed unmatched. The CDR3 totals 12 residues. The CDR3: CASSSGQGRSYF. CDR3 nucleotide sequence: TGCGCCAGCAGCTCGGGACAGGGCCGCTCCTACTTC.

The chain combines TRBV2 with TRBJ2-7, with D possibly matching TRBD1 (5 bases). V lost 4 bases and J 4 bases, leaving 20 bases between the germline ends. The CDR3 extends over 16 amino acids. Germline CDR1 reads SNHLY; CDR2 reads FYNNEI. CDR3 residues: CASSVVKGPGIYEQYF. The DNA for the CDR3 is TGTGCCAGCAGTGTGGTAAAGGGCCCAGGGATTTACGAGCAGTACTTC.

The J gene is TRBJ1-2, the V gene TRBV19, with a tentative D call TRBD1 (6 bases). Looked up from germline, CDR1 is LNHDA and CDR2 is SQIVND (reference sequence). The CDR3 is 13 amino acids. V lost 5 bases and J lost 2, with 9 bases in between. The CDR3 here is CASSAGQNYGYTF. The CDR3 DNA follows: TGTGCCAGTAGTGCCGGACAGAACTATGGCTACACCTTC.

The rearrangement links TRBV27 to TRBJ2-2; TRBD2 matches 10 bases. Germline values: CDR1 MNHEY, CDR2 SMNVEV (reference sequence). The CDR3 consists of 16 residues. With 6 bases clipped from V and 2 bases from J, the junction kept 6 bases outside the gene matches. The CDR3 reads CASRLGLAINTGELFF. DNA of the CDR3: TGTGCCAGCAGGTTGGGACTAGCGATCAACACCGGGGAGCTGTTTTTT.

The chain couples TRBV29-1 to TRBJ1-1, with D hard to call. Trimming shortened V by 7 bases and J by 5 bases, and 14 bases separated the two germline ends. CDR3 size: 12 residues. Germline CDR1 and CDR2: SQVTM and ANQGSEA. This CDR3 is CSAVPGKTEAFF. As DNA, the CDR3 is TGCAGCGCAGTCCCGGGGAAGACTGAAGCTTTCTTT.